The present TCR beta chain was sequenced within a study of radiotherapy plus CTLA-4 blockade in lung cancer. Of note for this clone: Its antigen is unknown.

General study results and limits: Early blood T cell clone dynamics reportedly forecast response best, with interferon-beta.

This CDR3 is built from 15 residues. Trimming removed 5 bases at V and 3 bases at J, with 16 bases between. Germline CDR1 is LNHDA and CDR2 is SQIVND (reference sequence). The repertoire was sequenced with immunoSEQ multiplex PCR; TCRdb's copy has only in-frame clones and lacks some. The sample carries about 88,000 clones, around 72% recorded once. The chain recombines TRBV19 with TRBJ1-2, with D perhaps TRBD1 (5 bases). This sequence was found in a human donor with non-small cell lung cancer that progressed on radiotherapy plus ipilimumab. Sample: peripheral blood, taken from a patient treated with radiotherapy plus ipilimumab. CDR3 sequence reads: CASSANTGGDYGYTF. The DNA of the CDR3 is TGTGCCAGTAGTGCGAACACAGGAGGGGACTATGGCTACACCTTC.